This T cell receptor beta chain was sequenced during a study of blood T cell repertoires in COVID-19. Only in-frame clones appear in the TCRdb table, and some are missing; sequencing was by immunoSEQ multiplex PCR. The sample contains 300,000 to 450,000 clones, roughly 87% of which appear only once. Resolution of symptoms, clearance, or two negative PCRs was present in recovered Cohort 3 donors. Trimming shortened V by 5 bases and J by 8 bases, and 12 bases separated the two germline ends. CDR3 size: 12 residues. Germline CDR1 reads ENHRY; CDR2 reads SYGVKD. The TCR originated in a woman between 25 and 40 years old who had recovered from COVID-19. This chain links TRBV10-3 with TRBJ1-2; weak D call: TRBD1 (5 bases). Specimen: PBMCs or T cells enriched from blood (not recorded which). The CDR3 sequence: CAISQGARGYTF. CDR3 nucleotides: TGTGCCATCAGTCAAGGGGCTCGGGGCTACACCTTC.